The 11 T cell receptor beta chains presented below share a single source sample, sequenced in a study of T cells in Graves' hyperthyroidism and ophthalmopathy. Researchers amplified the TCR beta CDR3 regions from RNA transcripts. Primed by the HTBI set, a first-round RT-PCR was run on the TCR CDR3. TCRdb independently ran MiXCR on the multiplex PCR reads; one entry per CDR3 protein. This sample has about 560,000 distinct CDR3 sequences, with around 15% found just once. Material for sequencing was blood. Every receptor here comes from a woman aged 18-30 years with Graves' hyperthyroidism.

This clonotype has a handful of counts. CDR3 nucleotide sequence: TGCGCCAGCAGCCAAAGTAGGGTCCCTGGGGCCAACGTCCTGACTTTC. Amino acids: CASSQSRVPGANVLTF. The chain combines TRBV4-1 with TRBJ2-6; D not resolved. The CDR3 contains 16 residues. Between the trimmed V and J ends, which lost 2 bases and 2 bases, there was a span of 10 bases. Germline V gene data show CDR1 as MGHRA and CDR2 as YSYEKL.

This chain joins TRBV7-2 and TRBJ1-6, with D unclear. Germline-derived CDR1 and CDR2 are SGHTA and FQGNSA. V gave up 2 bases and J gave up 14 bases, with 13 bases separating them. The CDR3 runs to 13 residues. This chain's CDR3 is CASSLSEGRTLHF. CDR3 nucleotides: TGTGCCAGCAGCTTATCGGAGGGAAGGACCCTCCACTTT. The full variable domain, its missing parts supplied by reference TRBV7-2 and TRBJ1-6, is GAGVSQSPSNKVTEKGKDVELRCDPISGHTALYWYRQSLGQGLEFLIYFQGNSAPDKSGLPSDRFSAERTGGSVSTLTIQRTQQEDSAVYLCASSLSEGRTLHFGNGTRLTVT.

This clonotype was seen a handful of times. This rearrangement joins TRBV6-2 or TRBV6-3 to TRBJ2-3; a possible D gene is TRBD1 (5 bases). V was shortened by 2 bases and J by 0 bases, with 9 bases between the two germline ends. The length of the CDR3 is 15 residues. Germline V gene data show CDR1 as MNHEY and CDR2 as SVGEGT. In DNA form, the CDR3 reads TGTGCCAGCAGTTACGGAGCAGGGAGCACAGATACGCAGTATTTT. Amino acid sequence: CASSYGAGSTDTQYF.

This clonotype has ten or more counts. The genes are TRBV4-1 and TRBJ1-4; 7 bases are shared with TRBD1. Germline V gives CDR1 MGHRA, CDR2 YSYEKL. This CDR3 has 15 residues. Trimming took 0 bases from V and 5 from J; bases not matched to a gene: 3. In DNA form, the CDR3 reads TGCGCCAGCAGCCAAGAAGGGACAGCCAATGAAAAACTGTTTTTT. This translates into CASSQEGTANEKLFF.

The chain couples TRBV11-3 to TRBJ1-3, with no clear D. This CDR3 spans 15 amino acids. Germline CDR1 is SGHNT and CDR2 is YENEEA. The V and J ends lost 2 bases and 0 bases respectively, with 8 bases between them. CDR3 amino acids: CASSLWALSGNTIYF. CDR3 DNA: TGTGCCAGCAGCTTATGGGCCCTCTCTGGAAACACCATATATTTT.

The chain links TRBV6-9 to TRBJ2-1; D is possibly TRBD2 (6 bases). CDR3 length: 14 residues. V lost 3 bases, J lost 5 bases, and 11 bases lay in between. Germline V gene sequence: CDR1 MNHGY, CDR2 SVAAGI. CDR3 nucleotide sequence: TGTGCCAGCAGTTACTTCGGGGGACACAATGAGCAGTTCTTC. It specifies CASSYFGGHNEQFF.

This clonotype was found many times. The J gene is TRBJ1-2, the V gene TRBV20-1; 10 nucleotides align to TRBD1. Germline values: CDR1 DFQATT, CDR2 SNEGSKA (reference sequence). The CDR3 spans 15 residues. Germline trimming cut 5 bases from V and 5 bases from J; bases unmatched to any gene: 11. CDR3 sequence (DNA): TGCAGTGCTTCCTCTCCGGGACAGGGGAAATATGGCTACACCTTC. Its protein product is CSASSPGQGKYGYTF.

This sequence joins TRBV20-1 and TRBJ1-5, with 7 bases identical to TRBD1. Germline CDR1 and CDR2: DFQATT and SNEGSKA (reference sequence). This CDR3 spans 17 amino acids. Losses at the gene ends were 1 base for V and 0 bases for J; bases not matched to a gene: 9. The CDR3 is CSARGTGASDSNQPQHF. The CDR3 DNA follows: TGCAGTGCTAGAGGTACAGGGGCCTCGGATAGCAATCAGCCCCAGCATTTT.

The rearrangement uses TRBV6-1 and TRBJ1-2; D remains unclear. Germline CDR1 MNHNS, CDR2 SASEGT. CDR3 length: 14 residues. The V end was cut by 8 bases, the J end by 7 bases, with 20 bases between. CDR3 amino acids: CASAPSAPEAGYTF. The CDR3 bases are TGTGCCAGCGCCCCCTCGGCCCCGGAGGCTGGCTACACCTTC.

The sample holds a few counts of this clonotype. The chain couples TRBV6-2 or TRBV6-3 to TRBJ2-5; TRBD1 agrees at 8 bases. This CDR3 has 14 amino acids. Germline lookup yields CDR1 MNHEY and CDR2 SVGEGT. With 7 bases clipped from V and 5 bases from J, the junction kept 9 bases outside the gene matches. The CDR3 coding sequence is TGTGCCAGCACCAATGACAGGGGTCTGGAGACCCAGTACTTC. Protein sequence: CASTNDRGLETQYF.

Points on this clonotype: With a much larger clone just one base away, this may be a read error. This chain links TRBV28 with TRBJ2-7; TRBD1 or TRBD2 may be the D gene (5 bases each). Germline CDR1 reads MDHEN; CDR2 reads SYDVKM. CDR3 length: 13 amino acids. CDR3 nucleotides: TGTACCAGCAGGGAAGGGACCACTGGCGAGCAGTACTTC. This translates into CTSREGTTGEQYF. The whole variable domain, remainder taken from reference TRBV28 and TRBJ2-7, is DVKVTQSSRYLVKRTGEKVFLECVQDMDHENMFWYRQDPGLGLRLIYFSYDVKMKEKGDIPEGYSVSREKKERFSLILESASTNQTSMYLCTSREGTTGEQYFGPGTRLTVT.